The 4 T cell receptor beta chains presented below share a single source sample, sequenced in a study of blood T cells in healthy people across ages. Through a sample-barcoded 5' primer and a J-beta primer mix, a second PCR was run for about 7 to 12 cycles. TCRdb redid the calling of the 5' RACE reads with MiXCR, one entry per CDR3 protein. The sample lists roughly 500,000 distinct CDR3 sequences, 25% to 30% occurring once. The material sequenced was blood. The source is a woman in her 70s in good health.

This clonotype was seen a handful of times. This sequence joins TRBV5-5 and TRBJ2-5; D is undetermined. The end of the DNA is better explained by TRBJ2-1, so the J call may be wrong. Germline CDR1 and CDR2: SGHKS and YYEKEE (reference sequence). The CDR3 has 13 amino acids. CDR3 sequence: CASSLGHSNEQFF. CDR3 nucleotide sequence: TGTGCCAGCAGCTTGGGGCACTCCAATGAGCAGTTCTTC.

This sequence joins TRBV28 and TRBJ1-2, with D perhaps matching TRBD1 (5 bases). The CDR3 length is 16 residues. The germline CDR1 and CDR2 sequences are MDHEN and SYDVKM. V was pared by 5 bases and J by 0 bases, with 16 bases between. This CDR3 is CASSMGPASANYGYTF. The CDR3 DNA follows: TGTGCCAGCAGTATGGGGCCCGCCTCCGCTAACTATGGCTACACCTTC.

The V call is TRBV29-1, the J call TRBJ2-4; D remains unclear. CDR1 SQVTM and CDR2 ANQGSEA come from the germline V gene. V lost 1 base and J lost 3, with 13 bases in between. The CDR3 has 15 amino acids. The CDR3 is CSVEGSPGGKNIQYF. In DNA form, the CDR3 reads TGCAGCGTTGAAGGCAGCCCAGGCGGCAAAAACATTCAGTACTTC. Full variable domain (remainder filled in from reference TRBV29-1 and TRBJ2-4): SAVISQKPSRDICQRGTSLTIQCQVDSQVTMMFWYRQQPGQSLTLIATANQGSEATYESGFVIDKFPISRPNLTFSTLTVSNMSPEDSSIYLCSVEGSPGGKNIQYFGAGTRLSVL.

The CDR3 DNA is TGTGCCAGCAGCCATTCCCGGGCCGGTCAGCCCCAGCATTTT. Translating gives CASSHSRAGQPQHF. This rearrangement joins TRBV3-1 to TRBJ1-5, with D unclear. The V end lost 3 bases, the J end lost 6 bases, and 12 bases lay between the germline ends. The CDR3 consists of 14 residues. Germline CDR1 LGHDT, CDR2 YNNKEL (reference sequence).